The source of this T cell receptor (beta chain) is a study of shared clonotypes between healthy human individuals. V lost 1 base, J lost 1 base, and 14 bases lay in between. The CDR3 is made up of 16 amino acids. Looked up from germline, CDR1 is MNHNS and CDR2 is SASEGT. Measured with immunoSEQ multiplex PCR; TCRdb has only the in-frame clones, and not every one. The table lists millions of clones, approximately 93% of them singletons. The sequenced sample consisted of naive CD4+ T cells from PBMCs. Stated subset: CD45RA+ positively selected. The receptor's source is a man aged 18 to 35 in good health. Some clones in this sample may be carry-over from other donors' samples. V gene TRBV6-1 combines with J gene TRBJ2-7; tentatively, D is TRBD2 (6 bases). The CDR3 region is CASSEEEQSGSYEQYF. CDR3 DNA sequence: TGTGCCAGCAGTGAAGAAGAGCAAAGCGGGTCCTACGAGCAGTACTTC.